This TCR beta chain is from a study of T cell responses to AZD1222 COVID-19 vaccine. Study-level points and caveats: Spike was spanned by vaccine-associated CD4 TCRs, which were dominant at 160-218 and 743-854. Females made up more of the donors, who were largely white British, and clonal diversity may have come out too low.

The germline V gene has CDR1 KGHSY and CDR2 FQNENV. The CDR3 sequence is 14 residues long. V lost 9 bases and J lost 2; bases outside the gene matches: 9. Data came from immunoSEQ multiplex PCR; TCRdb stores just in-frame clones and leaves some out. The sample shows 95,000 to 150,000 clones, 92% of them seen only once. This clone appeared a single time. The antigen remains unidentified. The specimen comprised peripheral blood, sampled on day 0 of AZD1222 vaccination. This sequence originates from an adult in good health. The chain is built from TRBV16 and TRBJ2-7; 8 bases fit TRBD1. The chain's CDR3 is CASRTGDRTYEQYF. CDR3 nucleotides: TGTGCCAGTAGGACGGGGGACAGGACCTACGAGCAGTACTTC.